Sequencing of this TCR beta chain was carried out in a study of blood T cells in healthy people across ages. Regarding the study as a whole: While age rose, TCR beta diversity per million T cells dropped in a roughly linear way.

Concerning this clonotype: The antigen is undetermined.

A J-beta primer mix and a sample-barcoded 5' primer were used in a second PCR of about 7 to 12 cycles. TCRdb recomputed calls from the 5' RACE reads with MiXCR, one row per CDR3 protein. The table lists more than 750,000 distinct CDR3 sequences, just under 30% of them singletons. Germline-derived CDR1 and CDR2 are SGHRS and YFSETQ. Deletions cut 4 bases from V and 2 bases from J, with 13 bases between. CDR3 size: 14 residues. A further study also used this sample, focusing on T cells of mothers and their children.

This chain connects TRBV5-1 to TRBJ2-7; D is perhaps TRBD1 (5 bases). Sequenced input: blood. This TCR was recovered from a woman in her 40s in good health. CDR3 region: CASSMDMEAYEQYF. In DNA, the CDR3 is TGCGCCAGCAGCATGGACATGGAAGCCTACGAGCAGTACTTC.